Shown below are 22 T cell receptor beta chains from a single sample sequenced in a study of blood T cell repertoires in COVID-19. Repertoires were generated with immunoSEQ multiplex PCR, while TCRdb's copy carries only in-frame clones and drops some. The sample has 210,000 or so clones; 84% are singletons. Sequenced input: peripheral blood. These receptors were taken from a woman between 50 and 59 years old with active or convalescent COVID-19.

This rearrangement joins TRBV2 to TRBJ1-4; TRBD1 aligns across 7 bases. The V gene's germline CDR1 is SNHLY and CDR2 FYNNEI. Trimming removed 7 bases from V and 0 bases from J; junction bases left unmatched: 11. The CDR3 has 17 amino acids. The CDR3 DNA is TGTGCCAGCAAACCGACAGGGACCCTTACAACTAATGAAAAACTGTTTTTT. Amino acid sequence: CASKPTGTLTTNEKLFF.

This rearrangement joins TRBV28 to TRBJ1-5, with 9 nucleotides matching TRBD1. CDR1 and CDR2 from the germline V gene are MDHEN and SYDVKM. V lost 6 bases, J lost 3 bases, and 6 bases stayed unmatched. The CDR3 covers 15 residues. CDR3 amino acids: CASSSDRGNNQPQHF. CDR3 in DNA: TGTGCCAGCAGCTCCGACAGGGGGAACAATCAGCCCCAGCATTTT.

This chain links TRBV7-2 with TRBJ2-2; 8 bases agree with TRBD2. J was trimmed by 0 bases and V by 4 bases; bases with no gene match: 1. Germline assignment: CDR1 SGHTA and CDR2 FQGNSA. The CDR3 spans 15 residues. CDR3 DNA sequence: TGTGCCAGCAGCTCGGGACTAGCGAACACCGGGGAGCTGTTTTTT. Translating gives CASSSGLANTGELFF.

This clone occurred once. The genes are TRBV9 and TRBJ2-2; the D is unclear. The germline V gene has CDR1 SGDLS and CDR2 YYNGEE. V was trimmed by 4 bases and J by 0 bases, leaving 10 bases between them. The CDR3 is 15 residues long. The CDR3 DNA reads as TGTGCCAGCAGCACCCCTCAGGCGAACACCGGGGAGCTGTTTTTT. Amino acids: CASSTPQANTGELFF. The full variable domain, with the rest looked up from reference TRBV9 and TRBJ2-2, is DSGVTQTPKHLITATGQRVTLRCSPRSGDLSVYWYQQSLDQGLQFLIQYYNGEERAKGNILERFSAQQFPDLHSELNLSSLELGDSALYFCASSTPQANTGELFFGEGSRLTVL.

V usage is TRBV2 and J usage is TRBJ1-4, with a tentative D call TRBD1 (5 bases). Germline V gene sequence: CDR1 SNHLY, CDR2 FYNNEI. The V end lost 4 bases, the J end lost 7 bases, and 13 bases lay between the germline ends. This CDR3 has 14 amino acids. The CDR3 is CASSGGTLIEKLFF. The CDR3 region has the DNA TGTGCCAGCAGTGGCGGGACTCTTATTGAAAAACTGTTTTTT.

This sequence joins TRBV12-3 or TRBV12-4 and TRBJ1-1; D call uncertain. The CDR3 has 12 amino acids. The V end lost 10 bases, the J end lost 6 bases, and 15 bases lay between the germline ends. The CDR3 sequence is CATNREFAEAFF. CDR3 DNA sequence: TGTGCCACCAACAGAGAATTCGCTGAAGCTTTCTTT.

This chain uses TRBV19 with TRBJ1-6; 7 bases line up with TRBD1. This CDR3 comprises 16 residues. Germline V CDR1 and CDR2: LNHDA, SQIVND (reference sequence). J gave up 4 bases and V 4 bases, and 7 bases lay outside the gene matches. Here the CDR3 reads CASSSPTDRYNSPLHF. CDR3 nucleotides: TGTGCCAGTAGTAGCCCGACGGACAGGTATAATTCACCCCTCCACTTT.

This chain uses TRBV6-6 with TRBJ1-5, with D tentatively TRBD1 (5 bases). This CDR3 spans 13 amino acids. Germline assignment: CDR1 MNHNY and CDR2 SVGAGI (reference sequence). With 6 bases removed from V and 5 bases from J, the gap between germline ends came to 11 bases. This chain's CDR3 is CASSQDNYQPQHF. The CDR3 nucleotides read TGTGCCAGCAGCCAGGACAACTATCAGCCCCAGCATTTT.

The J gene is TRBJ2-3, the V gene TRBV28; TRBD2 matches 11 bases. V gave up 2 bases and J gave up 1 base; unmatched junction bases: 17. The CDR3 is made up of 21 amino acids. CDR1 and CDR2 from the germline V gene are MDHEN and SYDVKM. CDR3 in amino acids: CASSLGALSASGGKRTDTQYF. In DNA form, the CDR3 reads TGTGCCAGCAGTTTAGGTGCCCTTAGCGCTAGCGGGGGGAAACGCACAGATACGCAGTATTTT.

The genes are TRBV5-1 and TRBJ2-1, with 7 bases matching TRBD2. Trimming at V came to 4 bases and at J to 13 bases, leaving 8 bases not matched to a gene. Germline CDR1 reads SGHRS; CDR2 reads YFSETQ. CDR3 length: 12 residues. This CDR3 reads CASSAGTTNQFF. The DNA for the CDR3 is TGCGCCAGCAGCGCCGGGACTACGAACCAGTTCTTC.

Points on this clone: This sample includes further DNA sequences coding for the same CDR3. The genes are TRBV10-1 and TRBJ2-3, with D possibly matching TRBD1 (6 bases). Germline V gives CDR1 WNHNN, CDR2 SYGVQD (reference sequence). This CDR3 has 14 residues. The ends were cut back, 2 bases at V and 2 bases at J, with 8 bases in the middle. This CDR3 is CASSEGQITDTQYF. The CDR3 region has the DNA TGCGCCAGCAGTGAGGGACAGATCACAGATACGCAGTATTTT.

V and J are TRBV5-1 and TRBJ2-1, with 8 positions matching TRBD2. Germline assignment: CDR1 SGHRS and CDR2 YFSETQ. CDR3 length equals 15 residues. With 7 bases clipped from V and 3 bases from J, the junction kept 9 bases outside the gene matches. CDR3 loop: CASATTSGIYNEQFF. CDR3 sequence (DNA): TGCGCCAGCGCTACAACTAGCGGAATCTACAATGAGCAGTTCTTC.

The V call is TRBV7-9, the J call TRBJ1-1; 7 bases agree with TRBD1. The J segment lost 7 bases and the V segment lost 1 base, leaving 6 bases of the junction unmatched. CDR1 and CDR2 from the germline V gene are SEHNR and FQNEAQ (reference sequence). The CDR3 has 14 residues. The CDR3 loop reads CASSLEGQGDEAFF. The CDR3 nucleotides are TGTGCCAGCAGCTTAGAAGGGCAGGGGGATGAAGCTTTCTTT.

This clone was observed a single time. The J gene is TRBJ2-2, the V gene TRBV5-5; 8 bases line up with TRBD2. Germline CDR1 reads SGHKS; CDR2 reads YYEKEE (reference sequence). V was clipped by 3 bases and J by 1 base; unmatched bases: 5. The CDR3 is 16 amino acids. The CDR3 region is CASSSIAGLNTGELFF. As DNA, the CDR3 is TGTGCCAGCAGCTCAATAGCGGGGTTGAACACCGGGGAGCTGTTTTTT. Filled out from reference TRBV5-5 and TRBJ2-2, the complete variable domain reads DAGVTQSPTHLIKTRGQQVTLRCSPISGHKSVSWYQQVLGQGPQFIFQYYEKEERGRGNFPDRFSARQFPNYSSELNVNALLLGDSALYLCASSSIAGLNTGELFFGEGSRLTVL.

The CDR3 here is CSVEDPGNYTF. CDR3 bases: TGCAGCGTTGAAGATCCCGGGAACTACACCTTC. This chain joins TRBV29-1 and TRBJ1-2; D gene ambiguous. There are 11 residues in the CDR3. V was cut by 0 bases and J by 10 bases, with 9 bases left in between. Looked up from germline, CDR1 is SQVTM and CDR2 is ANQGSEA.

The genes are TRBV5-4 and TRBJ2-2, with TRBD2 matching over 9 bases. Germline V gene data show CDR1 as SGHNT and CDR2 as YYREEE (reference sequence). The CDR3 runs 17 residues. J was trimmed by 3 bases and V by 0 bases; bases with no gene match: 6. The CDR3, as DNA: TGTGCCAGCAGCTTGGGAATAGCGGGAGCCGACACCGGGGAGCTGTTTTTT. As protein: CASSLGIAGADTGELFF.

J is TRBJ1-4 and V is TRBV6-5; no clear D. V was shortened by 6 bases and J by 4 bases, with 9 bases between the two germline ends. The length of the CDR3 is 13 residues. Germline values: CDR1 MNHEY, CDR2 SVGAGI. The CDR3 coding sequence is TGTGCCAGCAGCATAGCCCTTAATGAAAAACTGTTTTTT. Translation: CASSIALNEKLFF.

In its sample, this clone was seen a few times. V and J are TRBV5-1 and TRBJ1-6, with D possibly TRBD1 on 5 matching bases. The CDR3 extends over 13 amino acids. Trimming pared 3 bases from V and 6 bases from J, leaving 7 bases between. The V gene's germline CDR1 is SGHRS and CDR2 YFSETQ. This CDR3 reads CASSSDSNSPLHF. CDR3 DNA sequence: TGCGCCAGCAGCTCAGACAGTAATTCACCCCTCCACTTT. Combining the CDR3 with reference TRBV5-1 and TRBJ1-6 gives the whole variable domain KAGVTQTPRYLIKTRGQQVTLSCSPISGHRSVSWYQQTPGQGLQFLFEYFSETQRNKGNFPGRFSGRQFSNSRSEMNVSTLELGDSALYLCASSSDSNSPLHFGNGTRLTVT.

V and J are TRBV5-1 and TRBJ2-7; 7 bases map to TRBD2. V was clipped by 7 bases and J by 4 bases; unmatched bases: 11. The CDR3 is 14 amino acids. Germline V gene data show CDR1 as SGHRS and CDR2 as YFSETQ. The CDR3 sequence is CASGPGRLVYEQYF. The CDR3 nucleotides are TGCGCCAGCGGCCCCGGGAGGCTGGTTTACGAGCAGTACTTC. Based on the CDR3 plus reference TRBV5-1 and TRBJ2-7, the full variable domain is KAGVTQTPRYLIKTRGQQVTLSCSPISGHRSVSWYQQTPGQGLQFLFEYFSETQRNKGNFPGRFSGRQFSNSRSEMNVSTLELGDSALYLCASGPGRLVYEQYFGPGTRLTVT.

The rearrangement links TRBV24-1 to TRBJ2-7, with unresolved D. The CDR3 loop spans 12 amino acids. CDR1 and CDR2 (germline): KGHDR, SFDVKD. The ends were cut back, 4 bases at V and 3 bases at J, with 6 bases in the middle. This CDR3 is CATSETDYEQYF. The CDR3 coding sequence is TGTGCCACCAGTGAAACAGACTACGAGCAGTACTTC.

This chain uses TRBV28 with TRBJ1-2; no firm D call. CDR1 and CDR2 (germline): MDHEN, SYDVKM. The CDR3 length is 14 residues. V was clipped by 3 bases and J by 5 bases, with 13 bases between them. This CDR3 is CASSLRASRYGYTF. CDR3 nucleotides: TGTGCCAGCAGTTTGCGGGCTTCAAGGTATGGCTACACCTTC.

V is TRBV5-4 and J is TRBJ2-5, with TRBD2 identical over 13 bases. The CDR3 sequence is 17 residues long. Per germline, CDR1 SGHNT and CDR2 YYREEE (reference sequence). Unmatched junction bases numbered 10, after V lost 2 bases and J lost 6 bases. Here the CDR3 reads CASSFKTSGGPSQTQYF. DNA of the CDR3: TGTGCCAGCAGCTTCAAGACTAGCGGGGGGCCATCGCAGACCCAGTACTTC.